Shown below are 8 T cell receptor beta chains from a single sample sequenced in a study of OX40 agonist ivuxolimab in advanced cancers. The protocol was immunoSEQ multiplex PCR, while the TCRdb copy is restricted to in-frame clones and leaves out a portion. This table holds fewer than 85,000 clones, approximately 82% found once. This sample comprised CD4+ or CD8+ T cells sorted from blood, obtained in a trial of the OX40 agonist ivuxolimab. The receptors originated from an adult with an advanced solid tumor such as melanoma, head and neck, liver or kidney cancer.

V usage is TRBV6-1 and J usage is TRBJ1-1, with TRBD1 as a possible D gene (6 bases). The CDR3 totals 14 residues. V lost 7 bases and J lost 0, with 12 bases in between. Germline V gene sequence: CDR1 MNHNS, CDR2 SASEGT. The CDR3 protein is CASIRDNMNTEAFF. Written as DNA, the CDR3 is TGTGCCAGCATACGGGACAACATGAACACTGAAGCTTTCTTT.

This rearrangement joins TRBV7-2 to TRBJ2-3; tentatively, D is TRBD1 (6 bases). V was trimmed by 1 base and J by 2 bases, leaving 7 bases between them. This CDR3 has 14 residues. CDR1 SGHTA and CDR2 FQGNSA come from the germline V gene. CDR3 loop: CASSLVGATDTQYF. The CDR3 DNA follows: TGTGCCAGCAGCTTAGTGGGGGCCACAGATACGCAGTATTTT.

CDR3 in amino acids: CASRWGLSNEKLFF. The CDR3 DNA sequence: TGTGCCAGCAGGTGGGGGTTGAGCAATGAAAAACTGTTTTTT. V usage is TRBV6-1 and J usage is TRBJ1-4, with D possibly matching TRBD1 (5 bases). CDR1 is MNHNS, CDR2 SASEGT, per germline. CDR3 size: 14 residues. V lost 6 bases, J lost 5 bases, and 13 bases lay in between.

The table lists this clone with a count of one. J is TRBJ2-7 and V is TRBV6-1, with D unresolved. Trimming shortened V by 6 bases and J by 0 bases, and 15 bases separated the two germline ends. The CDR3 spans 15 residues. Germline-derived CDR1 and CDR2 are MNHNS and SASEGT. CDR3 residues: CASRPTLPSSYEQYF. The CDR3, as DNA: TGTGCCAGCAGGCCGACATTGCCAAGCTCCTACGAGCAGTACTTC.

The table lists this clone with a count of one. The CDR3 DNA reads TGTGCCAGTAGTATAGGGGGGGCGCGTAGTCAGCCCCAGCATTTT. It yields the protein CASSIGGARSQPQHF. The rearrangement links TRBV19 to TRBJ1-5; tentative D call: TRBD1 (6 bases). V lost 1 base, J lost 6 bases, and 13 bases lay in between. The CDR3 consists of 15 residues. Looked up from germline, CDR1 is LNHDA and CDR2 is SQIVND (reference sequence). Based on the CDR3 plus reference TRBV19 and TRBJ1-5, the full variable domain is DGGITQSPKYLFRKEGQNVTLSCEQNLNHDAMYWYRQDPGQGLRLIYYSQIVNDFQKGDIAEGYSVSREKKESFPLTVTSAQKNPTAFYLCASSIGGARSQPQHFGDGTRLSIL.

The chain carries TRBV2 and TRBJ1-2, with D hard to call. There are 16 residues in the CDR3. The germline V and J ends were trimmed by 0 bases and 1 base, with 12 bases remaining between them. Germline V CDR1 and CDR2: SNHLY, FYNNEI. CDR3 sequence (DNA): TGTGCCAGCAGTGAAGCGCGGACGCTGGATAACTATGGCTACACCTTC. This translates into CASSEARTLDNYGYTF.

The chain's CDR3 is CASSHGGWGNSPLHF. The CDR3 DNA is TGTGCCAGCAGCCACGGCGGATGGGGGAACTCACCCCTCCACTTT. The rearrangement links TRBV14 to TRBJ1-6; tentatively, D is TRBD1 (5 bases). V was cut by 3 bases and J by 10 bases, with 16 bases left in between. This CDR3 has 15 amino acids. CDR1 is SGHDN, CDR2 FVKESK, per germline.

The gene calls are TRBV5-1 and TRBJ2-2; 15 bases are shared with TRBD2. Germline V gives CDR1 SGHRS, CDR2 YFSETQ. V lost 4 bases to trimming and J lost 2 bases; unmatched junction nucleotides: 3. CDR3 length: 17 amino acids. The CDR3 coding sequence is TGCGCCAGCAGCCAGGGACTAGCGGGGGGCAACACCGGGGAGCTGTTTTTT. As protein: CASSQGLAGGNTGELFF.